This entry lists 8 T cell receptor beta chains sequenced from one sample in a study of CD8+CD57+ T cells in acquired aplastic anemia. Researchers used genomic DNA as the template to profile TCR beta VDJ and CDR3. Via MiXCR, TCRdb re-called the reads, giving one row per CDR3 protein. The sample holds some 280,000 distinct CDR3 sequences, about 56% seen once. Specimen: sorted CD4+, CD8+, or CD8+CD57+ T cells (not recorded which) from PBMCs. The receptors shown here come from a human donor with severe aplastic anemia or a healthy control (not recorded which).

A word on this clonotype: At one end, the junction sequence differs from germline, possibly due to a read error. This chain joins TRBV5-1 and TRBJ2-7, with 10 bases that match TRBD1. Germline V gene lookup returns CDR1 SGHRS and CDR2 YFSETQ. The CDR3 contains 15 residues. CDR3 DNA sequence: TGCGCCAACAGCCTGACCGGGACAGGGGCCAACGAGCAGTACTTC. This gives the protein CANSLTGTGANEQYF.

This clonotype was observed a few times. A much larger clone lies one base from this, so it may be a read error. The V call is TRBV11-3, the J call TRBJ2-1; D is unresolved. From germline, CDR1 is SGHNT and CDR2 YENEEA. The V end was cut by 4 bases, the J end by 0 bases, with 13 bases between. The CDR3 is 16 residues long. The CDR3 reads CASSSAFSDSYNEQFF. The DNA for the CDR3 is TGTGCCAGCAGCTCCGCCTTCTCCGACTCCTACAATGAGCAGTTCTTC.

This clonotype was detected many times. The chain combines TRBV5-4 with TRBJ1-1; no definite D call. Germline V CDR1 and CDR2: SGHNT, YYREEE (reference sequence). The CDR3 is made up of 13 amino acids. V was pared by 8 bases and J by 1 base, with 12 bases between. The CDR3 DNA reads as TGTGCCAGTGGTGGGGATCCGAACACTGAAGCTTTCTTT. Translated: CASGGDPNTEAFF.

The rearrangement joins TRBV7-2 to TRBJ1-4, with 7 bases that match TRBD1. Germline V CDR1 and CDR2: SGHTA, FQGNSA. This CDR3 spans 15 amino acids. V was clipped by 1 base and J by 5 bases; unmatched bases: 4. CDR3 sequence: CASSLDRGKNEKLFF. The CDR3 region has the DNA TGTGCCAGCAGCTTAGACAGGGGCAAGAATGAAAAACTGTTTTTT.

On this clonotype: At one of its ends the junction is not consistent with the germline gene, which may arise from a read error. The genes are TRBV7-9 and TRBJ2-3, with D uncertain. The CDR3 extends over 16 amino acids. Germline CDR1 is SEHNR and CDR2 is FQNEAQ (reference sequence). The CDR3 is CAGSHWFTPNTDTQYF. CDR3 DNA: TGTGCCGGCAGCCATTGGTTCACCCCAAATACAGATACGCAGTATTTT. Full variable domain (remainder filled in from reference TRBV7-9 and TRBJ2-3): DTGVSQNPRHKITKRGQNVTFRCDPISEHNRLYWYRQTLGQGPEFLTYFQNEAQLEKSRLLSDRFSAERPKGSFSTLEIQRTEQGDSAMYLCAGSHWFTPNTDTQYFGPGTRLTVL.

This chain connects TRBV7-3 to TRBJ2-5; TRBD2 is a possible D gene (6 bases). CDR3 size: 14 residues. Germline CDR1 reads SGHTA; CDR2 reads FQGTGA. V was clipped by 2 bases and J by 7 bases, with 14 bases between them. The CDR3 sequence: CASSLEGTDATQYF. CDR3 nucleotides: TGTGCCAGCAGCTTAGAGGGGACTGACGCGACCCAGTACTTC. The full variable domain, its missing parts supplied by reference TRBV7-3 and TRBJ2-5, is GAGVSQTPSNKVTEKGKYVELRCDPISGHTALYWYRQSLGQGPEFLIYFQGTGAADDSGLPNDRFFAVRPEGSVSTLKIQRTERGDSAVYLCASSLEGTDATQYFGPGTRLLVL.

This clonotype was recorded only once. This sequence joins TRBV7-9 and TRBJ2-7; the D gene is possibly TRBD2 (5 bases). Germline V lookup: CDR1 SEHNR, CDR2 FQNEAQ (reference sequence). CDR3 length: 16 amino acids. V dropped 1 base and J dropped 2 bases, with 15 bases sitting between them. In DNA form, the CDR3 reads TGTGCCAGCAGCTTAGTCGGGCTAGCTGATACCTACGAGCAGTACTTC. It encodes CASSLVGLADTYEQYF.

The chain employs TRBV10-3 and TRBJ2-7; 8 nucleotides agree with TRBD1. This CDR3 is 14 amino acids long. After removal of 4 bases from V and 4 bases from J, the junction contained 6 bases not matched to a gene. From germline, CDR1 is ENHRY and CDR2 SYGVKD. CDR3 sequence (DNA): TGTGCCATCAGTGGGTCACAGGGGGAATACGAGCAGTACTTC. This translates into CAISGSQGEYEQYF.